A single sample gave rise to the 23 T cell receptor beta chains below, sequenced in a study of regulatory T cells in long-lasting Graves disease. Time point described: newly diagnosed GD, antithyroid drugs for less than 3 months. PBMC-extracted RNA yielded the TCR library. CDR3-region Arm-PCR and iRepertoire HTBI primers produced the TCR beta libraries. One entry per CDR3 protein, called by TCRdb with MiXCR from the multiplex PCR reads. This repertoire shows roughly 510,000 distinct CDR3 sequences, 16% found once; its top ten account for 12%. These same records also appear under a second study, on T cells in Graves' hyperthyroidism and ophthalmopathy.

Sequenced here: peripheral blood mononuclear cells (PBMCs), sampled at new diagnosis, from a patient treated with antithyroid drugs. The receptors shown here come from a man aged 18 to 30 with Graves disease.

The genes are TRBV27 and TRBJ1-2; D call uncertain. Germline loops: CDR1 MNHEY, CDR2 SMNVEV (reference sequence). The CDR3 covers 14 residues. V lost 5 bases, J lost 8 bases, and 18 bases lay in between. The CDR3 is CASSPDTKPVGYTF. DNA of the CDR3: TGTGCCAGCAGTCCCGACACAAAGCCGGTAGGCTACACCTTC.

This clonotype appeared many times. CDR3 in DNA: TGTGCCAGCAAAGCGGAGGGTTTTAACACTGAAGCTTTCTTT. Its translation: CASKAEGFNTEAFF. The chain uses TRBV2 and TRBJ1-1; D unclear. V lost 7 bases and J lost 2, with 14 bases in between. CDR1 SNHLY and CDR2 FYNNEI come from the germline V gene. The CDR3 spans 14 residues.

This clonotype showed up many times. The chain links TRBV12-3 or TRBV12-4 to TRBJ2-1; TRBD2 agrees at 11 bases. The CDR3 runs to 17 residues. Unmatched junction bases numbered 7, after V lost 6 bases and J lost 0 bases. CDR3 nucleotide sequence: TGTGCCAGCAGCAAACCGGGACTAGCGGACTCCTACAATGAGCAGTTCTTC. This sequence encodes CASSKPGLADSYNEQFF.

The genes are TRBV19 and TRBJ2-7, with TRBD1 matching over 7 bases. J gave up 0 bases and V 7 bases, and 3 bases lay outside the gene matches. Germline V gene sequence: CDR1 LNHDA, CDR2 SQIVND (reference sequence). This CDR3 is built from 13 residues. CDR3 in amino acids: CASTGQVSYEQYF. The CDR3 DNA reads TGTGCCAGTACTGGACAGGTCTCCTACGAGCAGTACTTC.

The genes are TRBV13 and TRBJ2-1; possibly TRBD2 for D (6 bases). TRBJ2-5 matches the DNA end more closely, so the J call is doubtful. Germline V gene lookup returns CDR1 PRHDT and CDR2 FYEKMQ (reference sequence). CDR3 length equals 13 residues. CDR3 sequence reads: CASSSGHGGDQYF. The DNA for the CDR3 is TGTGCCAGCAGCTCAGGACACGGGGGTGACCAGTACTTC.

This clonotype was found many times. The genes are TRBV5-1 and TRBJ2-5; 13 bases agree with TRBD2. CDR1 and CDR2 from the germline V gene are SGHRS and YFSETQ. The CDR3 has 17 residues. Trimming cost V 4 bases and J 1 base; bases outside gene matches: 7. In nucleotides, the CDR3 is TGCGCCAGCAGCCCCGGACGGACTAGCGGGAGCCAAGAGACCCAGTACTTC. Translated: CASSPGRTSGSQETQYF.

V usage is TRBV30 and J usage is TRBJ1-4; no definite D call. This CDR3 has 12 residues. The germline gives CDR1 GTSNPN, CDR2 SVGIG (reference sequence). The ends were cut back, 0 bases at V and 8 bases at J, with 7 bases in the middle. In DNA, the CDR3 is TGTGCCTGGAGTGTACTCCGGGAAAAACTGTTTTTT. Translating it yields CAWSVLREKLFF.

The V call is TRBV2, the J call TRBJ1-5; D is unclear. V lost 4 bases, J lost 1 base, and 8 bases lay in between. CDR1 SNHLY and CDR2 FYNNEI come from the germline V gene. There are 14 residues in the CDR3. The CDR3: CASSVQSSNQPQHF. The CDR3 DNA follows: TGTGCCAGCAGTGTTCAGTCCAGCAATCAGCCCCAGCATTTT.

This clonotype occurred once. The V and J genes are TRBV20-1 and TRBJ1-3; 10 bases fit TRBD1. The germline V gene encodes CDR1 DFQATT and CDR2 SNEGSKA (reference sequence). This CDR3 spans 15 amino acids. Trimming removed 6 bases from V and 3 bases from J; junction bases left unmatched: 8. The CDR3 spells CSALRQGAFGNTIYF. The CDR3 region has the DNA TGCAGTGCCCTAAGACAGGGGGCGTTTGGAAACACCATATATTTT.

In this sample, this clonotype turned up many times. V and J are TRBV12-3 or TRBV12-4 and TRBJ2-7; unclear D gene. The CDR3 is 13 residues long. Between the trimmed V and J ends, which lost 3 bases and 2 bases, there was a span of 8 bases. CDR3 loop: CASSFGSPYEQYF. CDR3 DNA sequence: TGTGCCAGCAGTTTTGGATCCCCCTACGAGCAGTACTTC.

This clonotype was seen once. The gene calls are TRBV7-9 and TRBJ1-6; D remains ambiguous. With 6 bases removed from V and 7 bases from J, the gap between germline ends came to 13 bases. Germline V gene data show CDR1 as SEHNR and CDR2 as FQNEAQ (reference sequence). CDR3 length: 14 residues. The CDR3 DNA reads TGTGCCAGCAGTCCAGATCTCTGGAATTCACCCCTCCACTTT. As protein: CASSPDLWNSPLHF.

The sample holds many counts of this clonotype. The chain is built from TRBV3-1 and TRBJ2-1; 9 bases fit TRBD2. This CDR3 spans 16 amino acids. Germline CDR1 reads LGHDT; CDR2 reads YNNKEL (reference sequence). Unmatched junction bases numbered 11, after V lost 7 bases and J lost 4 bases. Here the CDR3 reads CASTPQGLAGYNEQFF. CDR3 DNA sequence: TGTGCCAGCACCCCCCAGGGTCTAGCGGGGTACAATGAGCAGTTCTTC.

This clonotype was seen a few times. The chain uses TRBV5-1 and TRBJ1-3, with 8 bases that match TRBD1. This CDR3 has 16 residues. Germline CDR1 reads SGHRS; CDR2 reads YFSETQ. The junction had 4 bases not matched to a gene; V was cut back by 0 bases and J by 2 bases. The DNA of the CDR3 is TGCGCCAGCAGCTTGGGACAGGGGAGCCCTGGAAACACCATATATTTT. Protein product: CASSLGQGSPGNTIYF.

This clonotype was observed a handful of times. The chain couples TRBV4-1 to TRBJ2-7; a possible D gene is TRBD2 (7 bases). This CDR3 has 15 residues. Trimming removed 1 base at V and 3 bases at J, with 13 bases between. Germline V gene data show CDR1 as MGHRA and CDR2 as YSYEKL. CDR3 residues: CASSQGRGAYYEQYF. The CDR3, as DNA: TGCGCCAGCAGCCAAGGCCGGGGGGCGTACTACGAGCAGTACTTC.

This clonotype has at least ten counts. The V call is TRBV28, the J call TRBJ1-3, with D uncertain. CDR3 length: 13 residues. V gave up 3 bases and J gave up 4 bases, with 7 bases separating them. CDR1 and CDR2 (germline): MDHEN, SYDVKM. CDR3 DNA: TGTGCCAGCAGTTTCAGCGGCGGAAACACCATATATTTT. It specifies CASSFSGGNTIYF.

This clonotype was recorded a few times. V usage is TRBV6-1 and J usage is TRBJ2-3; D is perhaps TRBD1 or TRBD2 (5 bases each). CDR3 length: 14 amino acids. V gave up 8 bases and J gave up 5 bases, with 17 bases separating them. Looked up from germline, CDR1 is MNHNS and CDR2 is SASEGT. The chain's CDR3 is CASSPGTNLDTQYF. In DNA form, the CDR3 reads TGTGCCAGCTCCCCCGGGACCAACCTAGATACGCAGTATTTT.

The CDR3 protein is CASSFFRISQSRYNEQFF. The CDR3 bases are TGTGCCAGCAGTTTTTTCCGGATAAGCCAATCGCGCTACAATGAGCAGTTCTTC. The genes are TRBV12-3 or TRBV12-4 and TRBJ2-1; D uncertain. This CDR3 contains 18 residues. Trimming took off 3 bases at V and 3 bases at J, with 21 bases between the two ends.

Here the CDR3 reads CASSTGGGRQEYNEQFF. CDR3 DNA sequence: TGCGCCAGCAGCACGGGAGGGGGGCGACAGGAGTACAATGAGCAGTTCTTC. V and J are TRBV5-1 and TRBJ2-1; the match to TRBD2 covers 8 bases. The CDR3 runs to 17 residues. The trim removed 4 bases at V and 4 bases at J, leaving 13 bases unmatched. Germline CDR1 and CDR2: SGHRS and YFSETQ.

This clonotype has at least ten counts. The V call is TRBV7-3, the J call TRBJ1-1; no definite D call. Trimming pared 1 base from V and 4 bases from J, leaving 13 bases between. The CDR3 is 15 amino acids. The germline gives CDR1 SGHTA, CDR2 FQGTGA. Here the CDR3 reads CASSLSSGRSTEAFF. CDR3 bases: TGTGCCAGCAGCTTAAGTTCAGGCAGGAGCACTGAAGCTTTCTTT.

This clonotype was counted many times. The J gene is TRBJ2-6, the V gene TRBV6-1, with D unresolved. The V gene's germline CDR1 is MNHNS and CDR2 SASEGT. This CDR3 has 13 amino acids. Between the trimmed V and J ends, which lost 5 bases and 4 bases, there was a span of 6 bases. DNA for the CDR3: TGTGCCAGCAGTCCAGCCGGGGCCAACGTCCTGACTTTC. This translates into CASSPAGANVLTF.

V is TRBV19 and J is TRBJ1-2; D is ambiguous. In germline, CDR1 is LNHDA, CDR2 SQIVND (reference sequence). Trimming took 3 bases from V and 8 from J, leaving 13 bases between them. The CDR3 spans 13 residues. The CDR3 loop reads CASSISVSSGYTF. The CDR3 DNA sequence: TGTGCCAGTAGTATTAGCGTTTCTTCGGGCTACACCTTC.

J is TRBJ1-3 and V is TRBV12-3 or TRBV12-4; the D is unclear. V lost 5 bases, J lost 0 bases, and 8 bases lay in between. This CDR3 region has 14 residues. This CDR3 reads CASSPIHSGNTIYF. The CDR3 bases are TGTGCCAGCAGTCCTATTCACTCTGGAAACACCATATATTTT.

This clonotype occurred many times. The chain employs TRBV10-3 and TRBJ2-7; a weak D match, TRBD2 (6 bases). This CDR3 region has 16 residues. V dropped 1 base and J dropped 3 bases, with 16 bases sitting between them. Germline V gene sequence: CDR1 ENHRY, CDR2 SYGVKD. CDR3 region: CAISELGVSGVYEQYF. The CDR3 nucleotides read TGTGCCATCAGTGAGTTGGGGGTATCGGGAGTCTACGAGCAGTACTTC.